This T cell receptor (beta chain) comes out of a study of cytomegalovirus exposure and HLA in healthy donors. The study's findings and limits: V- and J-gene trimming in TCR beta was tied to a missense DCLRE1C variant by an analysis performed later. Reportedly, fewer N-insertions than the approximately 610-donor mean appeared in an Asian-associated ancestry cluster in a later analysis. The authors later found most CMV-associated TCR beta chains appeared HLA-restricted. Presence/absence analysis assumed near-uniform sequencing depth across donors.

This clone was seen just once. Its specificity is not known. V lost 3 bases to trimming and J lost 7 bases, with 10 bases between them. The CDR3 is made up of 12 amino acids. Germline V gene sequence: CDR1 SGDLS, CDR2 YYNGEE. 13 Jbeta primers and 60 Vbeta primers were used for the PCR. Profiled with immunoSEQ multiplex PCR; TCRdb holds only in-frame clones, not every one. The sample gives roughly 200,000 clones, approximately 70% of which show up once; about 2.5% is in the top ten. Sequenced sample: PBMCs. This sequence originates from a man in his forties in good health and CMV-seropositive. The chain links TRBV9 to TRBJ1-2, with D possibly TRBD1 on 6 matching bases. The CDR3 loop reads CASSAYRVGYTF. CDR3 coding DNA: TGTGCCAGCAGCGCCTACAGGGTTGGCTACACCTTC.